The 17 T cell receptor beta chains below were found in one sample sequenced in a study of vaccination and CD4 T cells after COVID-19. The antigens these receptors bind are not known. Specified treatment: roughly 10-day PBMC culture with coronavirus spike peptide pools or control peptides (ViraFEST assay). An Oncomine TCR Beta short-read assay was used to sequence the DNA from cultured CD4+ T cells. TCRdb re-analysed the PCR reads in MiXCR, keeping a single row per CDR3 protein. The profile covers around 11,000 distinct CDR3 sequences, with about a quarter appearing a single time and approximately 24% taken by the ten largest. The starting material was CD4+ T cells from blood, cultured in vitro, obtained after SARS-CoV-2 vaccination. These receptors all come from a human donor who had recovered from COVID-19.

CDR3 in amino acids: CASRGRDTYNSPLHF. CDR3 DNA: TGTGCCAGCAGAGGCAGGGACACCTATAATTCACCCCTCCACTTT. The chain has TRBV25-1 and TRBJ1-6, with TRBD1 as a possible D gene (6 bases). The germline V gene encodes CDR1 MGHDK and CDR2 SYGVNS. V was clipped by 6 bases and J by 2 bases, with 11 bases between them. This CDR3 contains 15 residues.

By share, this clonotype ranks as medium-sized (0.01 to 0.1%). V and J are TRBV7-2 and TRBJ2-5; D not resolved. The CDR3 sequence is 11 residues long. V lost 1 base to trimming and J lost 4 bases, with 1 base between them. Germline values: CDR1 SGHTA, CDR2 FQGNSA. CDR3 sequence: CASSLVETQYF. The DNA of the CDR3 is TGTGCCAGCAGCTTAGTAGAGACCCAGTACTTC.

The rearrangement joins TRBV28 to TRBJ2-7; D possibly corresponds to TRBD2 (6 bases). Germline-derived CDR1 and CDR2 are MDHEN and SYDVKM. Trimming shortened V by 9 bases and J by 3 bases, and 21 bases separated the two germline ends. The CDR3 contains 15 residues. CDR3 sequence reads: CASRPGHSGGYEQYF. DNA of the CDR3: TGTGCCAGTCGACCGGGGCACTCCGGGGGCTACGAGCAGTACTTC.

In its sample, this clonotype was seen a few times. The chain is built from TRBV6-2 or TRBV6-3 and TRBJ1-2; D remains unclear. Germline V lookup: CDR1 MNHEY, CDR2 SVGEGT. The CDR3 extends over 16 amino acids. V was cut by 5 bases and J by 0 bases, with 16 bases left in between. The CDR3 DNA follows: TGTGCCAGCAGTAAGACCGAACTTCCCCCTAACTATGGCTACACCTTC. This gives the protein CASSKTELPPNYGYTF.

This clonotype was detected once. V gene TRBV6-5 combines with J gene TRBJ2-3; TRBD2 aligns across 8 bases. The CDR3 runs to 17 residues. The germline V gene has CDR1 MNHEY and CDR2 SVGAGI. J lost 6 bases, V lost 1 base, and 12 bases had no gene match. This CDR3 reads CASSYLGTGTSVDTQYF. DNA for the CDR3: TGTGCCAGCAGTTACTTAGGAACCGGGACTAGTGTTGATACGCAGTATTTT.

The chain uses TRBV6-1 and TRBJ1-1, with D perhaps matching TRBD1 (6 bases). The CDR3 extends over 9 amino acids. From germline, CDR1 is MNHNS and CDR2 SASEGT. V lost 7 bases to trimming and J lost 10 bases, with 7 bases between them. This CDR3 reads CASTQGAFF. CDR3 coding DNA: TGTGCCAGCACACAGGGAGCTTTCTTT.

The rearrangement joins TRBV10-3 to TRBJ2-3, with 12 bases lining up with TRBD1. The CDR3 has 13 residues. Germline V gives CDR1 ENHRY, CDR2 SYGVKD. The V segment lost 8 bases and the J segment 4 bases; nucleotides outside the gene matches: 1. The CDR3 spells CAIGTGGPDTQYF. The CDR3 DNA follows: TGTGCCATCGGGACAGGGGGCCCAGATACGCAGTATTTT.

A few counts support this clonotype. The chain combines TRBV19 with TRBJ1-5; unclear D gene. The CDR3 contains 14 residues. CDR1 is LNHDA, CDR2 SQIVND, per germline (reference sequence). V dropped 3 bases and J dropped 3 bases, with 9 bases sitting between them. For the CDR3, the DNA is TGTGCCAGTAGTATCGGCGGGGTCAATCAGCCCCAGCATTTT. This translates into CASSIGGVNQPQHF.

This sequence joins TRBV7-2 and TRBJ2-3; the match to TRBD1 covers 10 bases. V shed 5 bases, J shed 3 bases, and the junction held 11 bases outside the gene matches. Germline V CDR1 and CDR2: SGHTA, FQGNSA. This CDR3 has 17 amino acids. The CDR3 spells CASSPLRQGAGTDTQYF. CDR3 in DNA: TGTGCCAGCAGCCCCTTGAGACAGGGGGCAGGGACAGATACGCAGTATTTT.

V usage is TRBV5-4 and J usage is TRBJ2-1; TRBD2 matches 10 bases. The CDR3 loop spans 14 amino acids. The J segment lost 9 bases and the V segment lost 1 base, leaving 4 bases of the junction unmatched. The V gene's germline CDR1 is SGHNT and CDR2 YYREEE (reference sequence). The CDR3 region is CASSLPSGRREQFF. Here the CDR3 DNA reads TGTGCCAGCAGCTTGCCTAGCGGGAGACGTGAGCAGTTCTTC.

This clonotype was observed a handful of times. The chain joins TRBV23-1 to TRBJ2-5; no firm D call. TRBV23-1 is given ORF status, its function remaining uncertain. The CDR3 runs to 13 residues. Trimming pared 5 bases from V and 1 base from J, leaving 8 bases between. CDR3 coding DNA: TGCGCCAGCAGTAAAGGAGCCCAAGAGACCCAGTACTTC. The encoded protein is CASSKGAQETQYF.

The chain recombines TRBV20-1 with TRBJ2-2; D is ambiguous. This CDR3 region has 13 residues. V lost 0 bases to trimming and J lost 5 bases, with 7 bases between them. Germline V gene data show CDR1 as DFQATT and CDR2 as SNEGSKA (reference sequence). The CDR3 sequence is CSARESATGELFF. CDR3 DNA sequence: TGCAGTGCTAGAGAGTCGGCGACCGGGGAGCTGTTTTTT.

This clonotype was counted only a few times. This chain connects TRBV10-1 to TRBJ1-6; D gene uncertain. This CDR3 is built from 15 residues. The germline CDR1 and CDR2 sequences are WNHNN and SYGVQD (reference sequence). Trimming shortened V by 3 bases and J by 5 bases, and 11 bases separated the two germline ends. CDR3 in amino acids: CASSESGFDNSPLHF. DNA for the CDR3: TGCGCCAGCAGTGAATCCGGGTTTGATAATTCACCCCTCCACTTT.

This clonotype has only a few counts. The J gene is TRBJ2-7, the V gene TRBV6-5, with 11 bases aligning to TRBD2. The CDR3 contains 15 residues. V shed 0 bases and J 6 bases; nucleotides not matched to a gene: 4. CDR1 is MNHEY and CDR2 is SVGAGI in the germline V gene. The CDR3 DNA sequence: TGTGCCAGCAGTTACTCGCTAGCGGGGGGATCCGAGCAGTACTTC. This codes for CASSYSLAGGSEQYF.

There are a few counts of this clonotype. This sequence joins TRBV20-1 and TRBJ2-5; 9 bases align to TRBD1. The germline CDR1 and CDR2 sequences are DFQATT and SNEGSKA (reference sequence). The ends lost 8 bases at V and 2 bases at J; junction bases unmatched: 6. The length of the CDR3 is 13 residues. DNA for the CDR3: TGCAGTACCGGACAGGGGATACAAGAGACCCAGTACTTC. Protein: CSTGQGIQETQYF.

This rearrangement joins TRBV19 to TRBJ2-1, with 7 bases aligning to TRBD2. CDR3 length: 15 amino acids. J lost 0 bases, V lost 5 bases, and 4 bases had no gene match. In germline, CDR1 is LNHDA, CDR2 SQIVND (reference sequence). In DNA form, the CDR3 reads TGTGCCAGTAGTGGCGGGGGACTCTCCTACAATGAGCAGTTCTTC. Amino acid sequence: CASSGGGLSYNEQFF.

Within the sample, this clonotype is medium-sized. The V gene is TRBV7-9, the J gene TRBJ1-5; 11 nucleotides align to TRBD1. Germline CDR1 reads SEHNR; CDR2 reads FQNEAQ (reference sequence). The ends lost 5 bases at V and 4 bases at J; junction bases unmatched: 4. The CDR3 runs 15 residues. The CDR3 loop reads CASSPGQGANQPQHF. CDR3 DNA: TGTGCCAGCAGCCCTGGACAGGGGGCGAATCAGCCCCAGCATTTT. Variable domain in full (rest from reference TRBV7-9 and TRBJ1-5): DTGVSQNPRHKITKRGQNVTFRCDPISEHNRLYWYRQTLGQGPEFLTYFQNEAQLEKSRLLSDRFSAERPKGSFSTLEIQRTEQGDSAMYLCASSPGQGANQPQHFGDGTRLSIL.